This T cell receptor beta chain stems from a study of monozygotic twins with inflammatory bowel disease. Study-level findings and limits: With others, IBD patients shared fewer clonotypes than healthy twins did, especially with disease activity. Evidence failed to back one strong IBD-linked signal or clonotype. Discordant twins showed the same repertoire similarity as concordant twins, possibly from limited power.

On this clonotype: Its antigen is unknown.

Both the TCRalpha cDNA and the TCRbeta cDNA were taken through two nested PCRs, lasting around 15 and 10 cycles. From the 5' RACE reads, TCRdb lists one entry per CDR3 protein and no DNA. The sample yields 170,000 or so distinct CDR3 sequences, of which the top ten take up about 8%. Germline CDR1 and CDR2: SGHRS and YFSETQ. The CDR3 has 15 residues. The sequence was obtained from a human donor with ulcerative colitis or Crohn's disease, or a healthy co-twin of an affected twin (not recorded which). This chain joins TRBV5-1 and TRBJ2-5; there is no DNA to check the TCRdb D call of TRBD2. The sample taken for sequencing was blood. CDR3: CASSLELGGQETQYF.